Below are 28 T cell receptor beta chains sequenced from a single sample in a study of blood T cells in healthy people across ages. Through a sample-barcoded 5' primer and a J-beta primer mix, a second PCR was run for roughly 7 to 12 cycles. TCRdb analysed the 5' RACE reads with MiXCR anew, one entry per CDR3 protein. Of 850,000 to 1,000,000 distinct CDR3 sequences in the sample, roughly 43% were seen once. Source material: blood. Source of these receptors: a man aged 25 to 45 in good health.

This clonotype has at least ten counts. V usage is TRBV12-5 and J usage is TRBJ1-1; 10 bases are a match to TRBD1. J was trimmed by 9 bases and V by 1 base; bases with no gene match: 5. The CDR3 is 14 amino acids. Per germline, CDR1 LGHNT and CDR2 FRNRAP. The CDR3 nucleotides are TGTGCTAGTGGTTTGGCAGAGACAGGGGGCAAAGCTTTCTTT. Translation gives CASGLAETGGKAFF.

The V and J genes are TRBV7-2 and TRBJ2-7; D uncertain. V was cut by 3 bases and J by 5 bases, with 14 bases left in between. The CDR3 totals 14 residues. From germline, CDR1 is SGHTA and CDR2 FQGNSA. CDR3 sequence reads: CASSLRMKLHEQYF. CDR3 DNA sequence: TGTGCCAGCAGCTTGAGAATGAAGCTGCACGAGCAGTACTTC.

The genes are TRBV5-1 and TRBJ2-3; 13 nucleotides line up with TRBD2. The germline V gene has CDR1 SGHRS and CDR2 YFSETQ. V gave up 4 bases and J gave up 3 bases; unmatched junction bases: 8. CDR3 length equals 17 residues. The CDR3 DNA is TGCGCCAGCAGCCGCGGGACTAGCGGGGCGATGACAGATACGCAGTATTTT. Translated, it gives CASSRGTSGAMTDTQYF.

This clonotype was seen at least ten times. V is TRBV3-1 and J is TRBJ2-5; TRBD2 matches at 7 bases. CDR3 size: 13 residues. CDR1 LGHDT and CDR2 YNNKEL come from the germline V gene (reference sequence). V shed 5 bases and J 3 bases; nucleotides not matched to a gene: 3. CDR3 coding DNA: TGTGCCAGCAGCTTCCGGGGGGAAGAGACCCAGTACTTC. Its protein product is CASSFRGEETQYF.

The chain combines TRBV10-3 with TRBJ2-1; TRBD1 matches 9 bases. CDR1 and CDR2 from the germline V gene are ENHRY and SYGVKD. V shed 8 bases and J 6 bases; nucleotides not matched to a gene: 11. The CDR3 sequence is 15 residues long. The CDR3, as DNA: TGTGCCATCCAGCAAGGGACAGGGCCGCTCAATGAGCAGTTCTTC. It codes for CAIQQGTGPLNEQFF.

This sequence joins TRBV4-1 and TRBJ2-1, with TRBD2 identical over 9 bases. The trim removed 2 bases at V and 13 bases at J, leaving 9 bases unmatched. Germline values: CDR1 MGHRA, CDR2 YSYEKL. This CDR3 spans 14 amino acids. CDR3 nucleotides: TGCGCCAGCAGCCAATCAGCGGGGGGTATGACTCAGTTCTTC. This translates into CASSQSAGGMTQFF.

This clonotype was observed a few times. V is TRBV7-2 and J is TRBJ2-7; TRBD2 aligns across 8 bases. V was pared by 4 bases and J by 2 bases, with 10 bases of the junction left unmatched. Germline CDR1 and CDR2: SGHTA and FQGNSA. The CDR3 covers 16 residues. CDR3 nucleotides: TGTGCCAGCAGCTATCCCTTGAGCGGGGGCCCCTACGAGCAGTACTTC. Protein sequence: CASSYPLSGGPYEQYF.

Concerning this clonotype itself: A clone one base away is much larger, so this may be a read error. The CDR3 nucleotides are TGCAGCGTTTCCACTGGGTTGGACGGTTCCCCAGCCAAAAACATTCAGTACTTC. This codes for CSVSTGLDGSPAKNIQYF. The chain employs TRBV29-1 and TRBJ2-4; no clear D gene. V lost 5 bases, J lost 0 bases, and 23 bases lay in between. Germline V gives CDR1 SQVTM, CDR2 ANQGSEA. The CDR3 is made up of 18 amino acids.

The CDR3 here is CAWSIAGGDNEQFF. CDR3 bases: TGTGCCTGGAGTATAGCGGGGGGGGACAATGAGCAGTTCTTC. The chain uses TRBV30 and TRBJ2-1; TRBD2 aligns across 11 bases. The CDR3 contains 14 residues. The ends lost 2 bases at V and 5 bases at J; junction bases unmatched: 2. The germline gives CDR1 GTSNPN, CDR2 SVGIG (reference sequence).

The rearrangement joins TRBV5-8 to TRBJ2-5; tentative D call: TRBD2 (7 bases). Judging by the DNA end, TRBJ2-4 fits better; the J call may be wrong. The CDR3 has 14 amino acids. Germline CDR1 reads SGHTS; CDR2 reads YDEGEE. The CDR3 reads CASSVAGEGGIQYF. The CDR3 nucleotides are TGTGCCAGCAGCGTGGCAGGGGAGGGGGGCATTCAGTACTTC.

The V call is TRBV9, the J call TRBJ1-1; no definite D call. This CDR3 has 11 amino acids. From germline, CDR1 is SGDLS and CDR2 YYNGEE. Deletions cut 2 bases from V and 4 bases from J, with 3 bases between. CDR3 residues: CASSVVTEAFF. The CDR3 DNA sequence: TGTGCCAGCAGCGTGGTCACTGAAGCTTTCTTT.

This clonotype was found a few times. The rearrangement joins TRBV4-1 to TRBJ2-1, with no clear D. The CDR3 consists of 16 residues. CDR1 is MGHRA, CDR2 YSYEKL, per germline. V was pared by 0 bases and J by 1 base, with 10 bases between. The CDR3 spells CASSQDRSPSYNEQFF. The CDR3 region has the DNA TGCGCCAGCAGCCAAGATCGCAGTCCTTCCTACAATGAGCAGTTCTTC.

This chain links TRBV2 with TRBJ2-3; D possibly uses TRBD1 or TRBD2 (5 bases each). Trimming cost V 8 bases and J 11 bases, with 11 bases left between them. This CDR3 region has 10 residues. Germline-derived CDR1 and CDR2 are SNHLY and FYNNEI. Here the CDR3 DNA reads TGTGCCAGCGAGTGGGGGATGCAGTATTTT. Translation gives CASEWGMQYF.

This clonotype was seen more than once but under ten times. This rearrangement joins TRBV28 to TRBJ2-3; no reliable D call. Trimming removed 10 bases at V and 0 bases at J, with 5 bases between. The CDR3 is made up of 11 amino acids. Germline V gives CDR1 MDHEN, CDR2 SYDVKM. The CDR3 here is CAILSTDTQYF. The DNA of the CDR3 is TGTGCCATACTTAGCACAGATACGCAGTATTTT. The full variable domain, with the rest looked up from reference TRBV28 and TRBJ2-3, is DVKVTQSSRYLVKRTGEKVFLECVQDMDHENMFWYRQDPGLGLRLIYFSYDVKMKEKGDIPEGYSVSREKKERFSLILESASTNQTSMYLCAILSTDTQYFGPGTRLTVL.

This clonotype showed up many times. The chain links TRBV6-5 to TRBJ2-5; D is ambiguous. Germline V gene data show CDR1 as MNHEY and CDR2 as SVGAGI. The CDR3 runs to 13 residues. Between the trimmed V and J ends, which lost 5 bases and 2 bases, there was a span of 9 bases. The CDR3 DNA sequence: TGTGCCAGCAGTCCCCGAGAACAAGAGACCCAGTACTTC. As protein: CASSPREQETQYF.

This rearrangement joins TRBV5-1 to TRBJ2-3; TRBD1 agrees at 7 bases. V shed 4 bases and J 2 bases; nucleotides not matched to a gene: 19. Germline V gene data show CDR1 as SGHRS and CDR2 as YFSETQ. This CDR3 spans 19 amino acids. The CDR3 protein is CASSRRQGPGLQTTDTQYF. In DNA form, the CDR3 reads TGCGCCAGCAGCCGCAGACAGGGCCCGGGGCTACAAACCACAGATACGCAGTATTTT.

The rearrangement joins TRBV5-1 to TRBJ2-7; D remains ambiguous. This CDR3 has 15 residues. Trimming stripped 4 bases from V and 2 bases from J, with 16 bases between. The germline V gene has CDR1 SGHRS and CDR2 YFSETQ. The CDR3 protein is CASSESELVPYEQYF. The CDR3 bases are TGCGCCAGCAGCGAGAGTGAACTGGTCCCCTACGAGCAGTACTTC. Supplemented by reference TRBV5-1 and TRBJ2-7, the full variable domain reads KAGVTQTPRYLIKTRGQQVTLSCSPISGHRSVSWYQQTPGQGLQFLFEYFSETQRNKGNFPGRFSGRQFSNSRSEMNVSTLELGDSALYLCASSESELVPYEQYFGPGTRLTVT.

CDR3 bases: TGTGCCAGCAGTTACGGGACAGGGGGGCCTTACGAGCAGTACTTC. Encoded protein: CASSYGTGGPYEQYF. The rearrangement uses TRBV6-6 and TRBJ2-4; TRBD1 matches 11 bases. Gene TRBJ2-7 matches the end of the DNA better, so the J call may be wrong. Germline assignment: CDR1 MNHNY and CDR2 SVGAGI (reference sequence). The CDR3 extends over 15 amino acids.

The table lists this clonotype with a few counts. J is TRBJ2-7 and V is TRBV4-1; 7 bases align to TRBD2. This CDR3 is 15 amino acids long. Germline CDR1 is MGHRA and CDR2 is YSYEKL. V trimming: 5 bases; J trimming: 0 bases; junction bases outside the gene matches: 7. CDR3 nucleotides: TGCGCCAGCAGCAGCCAGCGGGGCCCCTCCTACGAGCAGTACTTC. Protein product: CASSSQRGPSYEQYF.

On this clonotype itself: This clone may be a read error of a much larger clone one base away. V usage is TRBV28 and J usage is TRBJ2-7; TRBD2 aligns across 10 bases. Germline CDR1 MDHEN, CDR2 SYDVKM. This CDR3 has 16 amino acids. The DNA for the CDR3 is TGTGCCAGCACCGCCGCACTAGCGGGGCGTTCCTGCGAGCAGTACTTC. It yields the protein CASTAALAGRSCEQYF.

With respect to this clonotype: The junction departs from the called germline gene at one end, perhaps through a read error. The chain combines TRBV28 with TRBJ2-7, with 12 bases that match TRBD1. CDR1 and CDR2 from the germline V gene are MDHEN and SYDVKM. The length of the CDR3 is 14 residues. The CDR3 DNA reads as TGTGCCAGCGATAAGGGACAGGGGGCTTACGAACAGTACTTC. Encoded protein: CASDKGQGAYEQYF.

V usage is TRBV20-1 and J usage is TRBJ2-5; 9 bases agree with TRBD2. The assigned J gene may be wrong: the sequence end matches TRBJ2-7 better. Germline loops: CDR1 DFQATT, CDR2 SNEGSKA (reference sequence). The CDR3 length is 14 residues. In DNA form, the CDR3 reads TGCAGTGCTAGAAACGAGCGGGGGGCCTACGAGCAGTACTTC. Its translation: CSARNERGAYEQYF.

This clonotype came up a few times. The chain combines TRBV28 with TRBJ1-2; 7 bases align to TRBD1. The germline V gene encodes CDR1 MDHEN and CDR2 SYDVKM. With V trimmed by 3 bases and J by 4 bases, 8 bases remained unmatched. The CDR3 totals 15 residues. As DNA, the CDR3 is TGTGCCAGCAGTTTTCGACAGGGCGAGAGCTATGGCTACACCTTC. Encoded protein: CASSFRQGESYGYTF.

The chain recombines TRBV6-2 or TRBV6-3 with TRBJ2-5, with 10 nucleotides matching TRBD1. The J call is doubtful: the DNA matches TRBJ2-7 better. Germline CDR1 is MNHEY and CDR2 is SVGEGT. CDR3 size: 14 residues. The CDR3 nucleotides are TGTGCCAGCAGATTGACAGGGGGCGGAGACGAGCAGTACTTC. This translates into CASRLTGGGDEQYF.

The V call is TRBV6-6, the J call TRBJ2-6; TRBD2 might be the D (5 bases). CDR3 length: 16 residues. V was clipped by 6 bases and J by 0 bases, with 12 bases between them. Per germline, CDR1 MNHNY and CDR2 SVGAGI (reference sequence). The CDR3 DNA reads TGTGCCAGCAGCAAGGACTTCCTCTCTGGGGCCAACGTCCTGACTTTC. It codes for CASSKDFLSGANVLTF.

As DNA, the CDR3 is TGCGCCAGCAGCTTGGATGGCTCTTGGGGCTACACCTTC. Translation gives CASSLDGSWGYTF. The chain joins TRBV5-1 to TRBJ1-2, with D unclear. V gave up 0 bases and J gave up 8 bases, with 11 bases separating them. CDR3 size: 13 residues. Germline assignment: CDR1 SGHRS and CDR2 YFSETQ.

The chain joins TRBV4-2 to TRBJ1-1; D not resolved. Trimming took 4 bases from V and 7 from J, leaving 7 bases between them. The germline CDR1 and CDR2 sequences are LGHNA and YNFKEQ. This CDR3 is 11 amino acids long. CDR3 bases: TGTGCCAGCAGCCGGGTCGATGAAGCTTTCTTT. Encoded protein: CASSRVDEAFF.

A note on this clonotype: A clone one base away is much larger, so this may be a read error. The chain links TRBV20-1 to TRBJ2-7, with TRBD1 identical over 11 bases. Germline CDR1 DFQATT, CDR2 SNEGSKA (reference sequence). The CDR3 runs to 16 residues. CDR3 nucleotide sequence: TGCAGTGCTAGGCCCTTATGGGACAGGGGGGTCTACGGGCAGTACTTC. Its protein is CSARPLWDRGVYGQYF.